These 24 T cell receptor beta chains came from one sample sequenced in a study of T cell repertoires in cytomegalovirus infection. Antigen specificity for these receptors is unknown. TCRdb used MiXCR to reprocess the reads, holding one entry per CDR3 protein. The sample shows around 770,000 distinct CDR3 sequences, 29% of them seen only once. The specimen was cultured CD8+ T cells from PBMCs, collected from culture after CMV antigen stimulation. The receptors originated from a human donor in good health (CMV status not recorded). Some clones in this sample may be carry-over from other donors' samples.

This rearrangement joins TRBV12-3 or TRBV12-4 to TRBJ1-3, with a possible D match to TRBD1 (5 bases). V dropped 7 bases and J dropped 0 bases, with 10 bases sitting between them. The CDR3 is 14 residues long. CDR3 in amino acids: CASTPGGSGNTIYF. In nucleotides, the CDR3 is TGTGCCAGCACACCCGGGGGCTCTGGAAACACCATATATTTT.

The CDR3 here is CASSQDYTRGRIGTDTQYF. The CDR3 DNA reads as TGCGCCAGCAGCCAAGATTACACGCGGGGGAGAATCGGAACAGATACGCAGTATTTT. This sequence joins TRBV4-3 and TRBJ2-3; 7 bases align to TRBD2. Germline V CDR1 and CDR2: LGHNA, YSLEER. Trimming removed 0 bases from V and 3 bases from J; junction bases left unmatched: 15. The CDR3 length is 19 residues.

The CDR3 sequence: CASSLRGQVYTGELFF. The CDR3 nucleotides read TGTGCCAGCAGCTTAAGGGGGCAGGTGTACACCGGGGAGCTGTTTTTT. This sequence joins TRBV7-6 and TRBJ2-2; 7 nucleotides match TRBD1. Germline CDR1 reads SGHVS; CDR2 reads FNYEAQ. Unmatched junction bases numbered 6, after V lost 2 bases and J lost 3 bases. The CDR3 length is 16 residues.

This clonotype was seen a handful of times. The chain links TRBV2 to TRBJ1-1; no clear D. The ends were cut back, 3 bases at V and 3 bases at J, with 17 bases in the middle. The CDR3 totals 16 residues. Looked up from germline, CDR1 is SNHLY and CDR2 is FYNNEI. The CDR3 region is CASSDPVTWNDTEAFF. As DNA, the CDR3 is TGTGCCAGCAGTGACCCGGTCACATGGAACGACACTGAAGCTTTCTTT.

V usage is TRBV15 and J usage is TRBJ1-5; D is ambiguous. The CDR3 length is 15 residues. CDR1 is LNHNV and CDR2 is YYDKDF in the germline V gene (reference sequence). The V end was cut by 3 bases, the J end by 3 bases, with 12 bases between. In DNA, the CDR3 is TGTGCCACCAGCAGTCGGCGGCATCACAATCAGCCCCAGCATTTT. This codes for CATSSRRHHNQPQHF. The full variable domain, its missing parts supplied by reference TRBV15 and TRBJ1-5, is DAMVIQNPRYQVTQFGKPVTLSCSQTLNHNVMYWYQQKSSQAPKLLFHYYDKDFNNEADTPDNFQSRRPNTSFCFLDIRSPGLGDTAMYLCATSSRRHHNQPQHFGDGTRLSIL.

This clonotype was observed at least ten times. This chain joins TRBV7-3 and TRBJ2-1, with D perhaps TRBD2 (6 bases). This CDR3 has 16 amino acids. The V gene lost 1 base and the J gene lost 0 bases, with 10 bases spanning the gap. CDR1 and CDR2 from the germline V gene are SGHTA and FQGTGA. CDR3 loop: CASSLMATSSYNEQFF. Here the CDR3 DNA reads TGTGCCAGCAGCTTAATGGCGACTAGCTCCTACAATGAGCAGTTCTTC.

The chain uses TRBV6-1 and TRBJ1-5; D might be TRBD1 (6 bases). Per germline, CDR1 MNHNS and CDR2 SASEGT. V was cut by 7 bases and J by 4 bases, with 11 bases left in between. The CDR3 has 13 residues. For the CDR3, the DNA is TGTGCCAGCAATACAGGGTGGAATCAGCCCCAGCATTTT. The encoded protein is CASNTGWNQPQHF.

This chain uses TRBV5-6 with TRBJ2-3; D assignment may be TRBD1 or TRBD2 (5 bases each). V was cut by 4 bases and J by 3 bases, with 15 bases left in between. CDR3 length: 15 amino acids. CDR1 and CDR2 (germline): SGHDT, YYEEEE. DNA of the CDR3: TGTGCCAGCAGCCAGGGACCGAAGGGGACAGATACGCAGTATTTT. Its translation is CASSQGPKGTDTQYF.

This rearrangement joins TRBV18 to TRBJ2-5; tentatively, D is TRBD2 (6 bases). V was trimmed by 6 bases and J by 4 bases, leaving 15 bases between them. This CDR3 region has 14 residues. Germline CDR1 reads KGHSH; CDR2 reads LQKENI. The chain's CDR3 is CASSDSEGRETQYF. The CDR3 region has the DNA TGTGCCAGCTCGGACTCGGAGGGGAGAGAGACCCAGTACTTC.

This clonotype was observed a handful of times. This rearrangement joins TRBV6-1 to TRBJ1-5, with 8 bases that match TRBD1. With V trimmed by 4 bases and J by 1 base, 0 bases remained unmatched. The CDR3 loop spans 14 amino acids. Per the germline V gene, CDR1 is MNHNS and CDR2 is SASEGT. Here the CDR3 reads CASSGTGSNQPQHF. The CDR3 DNA reads as TGTGCCAGCAGTGGGACAGGGAGCAATCAGCCCCAGCATTTT.

This clonotype was seen once. The chain joins TRBV6-6 to TRBJ2-7; no firm D call. This CDR3 is 14 amino acids long. The germline V and J ends were trimmed by 2 bases and 7 bases, with 15 bases remaining between them. The germline V gene has CDR1 MNHNY and CDR2 SVGAGI (reference sequence). The CDR3 nucleotides read TGTGCCAGCAGTTACGAGTCCGGCCGCCGGGAGCAGTACGTC. It encodes CASSYESGRREQYV.

This clonotype was found a few times. The chain employs TRBV10-3 and TRBJ1-1; 9 bases align to TRBD1. CDR3 length equals 15 residues. Germline values: CDR1 ENHRY, CDR2 SYGVKD. V trimming: 2 bases; J trimming: 1 base; junction bases outside the gene matches: 2. CDR3 amino acids: CAISERTGANTEAFF. CDR3 coding DNA: TGTGCCATCAGTGAGCGGACAGGGGCGAACACTGAAGCTTTCTTT.

This rearrangement joins TRBV6-5 to TRBJ1-1; 7 nucleotides match TRBD1. Germline CDR1 MNHEY, CDR2 SVGAGI. The CDR3 is made up of 14 amino acids. V lost 5 bases, J lost 1 base, and 4 bases stayed unmatched. The CDR3 sequence is CASSPHRGNTEAFF. The CDR3 nucleotides read TGTGCCAGCAGTCCTCACAGGGGGAACACTGAAGCTTTCTTT.

J is TRBJ1-2 and V is TRBV5-6; 8 nucleotides align to TRBD1. CDR1 and CDR2 (germline): SGHDT, YYEEEE. Trimming at V came to 1 base and at J to 4 bases, leaving 6 bases not matched to a gene. The CDR3 runs to 15 residues. CDR3 nucleotide sequence: TGTGCCAGCAGCTTGCCAGGGGGCGGGTTCTATGGCTACACCTTC. Protein product: CASSLPGGGFYGYTF.

CDR3 protein: CASSLTGLYTEAFF. CDR3 in DNA: TGTGCCAGCAGTTTAACAGGTCTATACACTGAAGCTTTCTTT. This chain connects TRBV28 to TRBJ1-1, with a tentative D call TRBD1 (5 bases). Trimming took off 2 bases at V and 3 bases at J, with 10 bases between the two ends. This CDR3 contains 14 residues. Germline assignment: CDR1 MDHEN and CDR2 SYDVKM.

A single count supports this clonotype. J is TRBJ2-7 and V is TRBV6-2 or TRBV6-3; TRBD2 aligns across 9 bases. The V segment lost 5 bases and the J segment 2 bases; nucleotides outside the gene matches: 10. This CDR3 has 16 residues. CDR1 MNHEY and CDR2 SVGEGT come from the germline V gene. Here the CDR3 reads CASSRTGAGGPYEQYV. The CDR3 DNA follows: TGTGCCAGCAGTCGAACCGGAGCGGGAGGACCCTACGAGCAGTACGTC.

The CDR3 bases are TGTGCCAGCAGTTTACCGGATCTGGGGCAGCTCACGTCCTACGAGCAGTACGTC. Translated: CASSLPDLGQLTSYEQYV. The rearrangement uses TRBV27 and TRBJ2-7; maybe TRBD1 (5 bases). Germline CDR1 reads MNHEY; CDR2 reads SMNVEV (reference sequence). The V and J ends lost 2 bases and 1 base respectively, with 21 bases between them. The CDR3 is 18 amino acids.

The V gene is TRBV6-2 or TRBV6-3, the J gene TRBJ1-6; D uncertain. V was trimmed by 2 bases and J by 4 bases, leaving 12 bases between them. CDR1 and CDR2 from the germline V gene are MNHEY and SVGEGT. There are 16 residues in the CDR3. CDR3 bases: TGTGCCAGCAGTTACAGGGAATTGAATTATAATTCACCCCTCCACTTT. Its translation: CASSYRELNYNSPLHF.

This chain joins TRBV6-5 and TRBJ1-5; D is unresolved. Germline V gene data show CDR1 as MNHEY and CDR2 as SVGAGI. This CDR3 is 13 amino acids long. Trimming took off 0 bases at V and 6 bases at J, with 6 bases between the two ends. CDR3 amino acids: CASSYSEGQPQHF. Here the CDR3 DNA reads TGTGCCAGCAGTTACTCAGAAGGTCAGCCCCAGCATTTT.

This clonotype came up a few times. The gene calls are TRBV7-2 and TRBJ1-1; maybe TRBD1 (5 bases). The CDR3 spans 15 residues. Germline assignment: CDR1 SGHTA and CDR2 FQGNSA. Trimming took 1 base from V and 6 from J, leaving 15 bases between them. CDR3 DNA: TGTGCCAGCAGCTTAGGCAGGGAAGGGATCCCTGAAGCTTTCTTT. This encodes CASSLGREGIPEAFF.

The chain links TRBV19 to TRBJ2-5, with TRBD1 identical over 7 bases. In germline, CDR1 is LNHDA, CDR2 SQIVND (reference sequence). The V gene end was trimmed by 1 base and the J gene end by 5 bases; junction bases not matched to a gene: 7. The CDR3 sequence is 15 residues long. For the CDR3, the DNA is TGTGCCAGTAGTATAGCCCACAGGGGCGGGGAGACCCAGTACTTC. Protein product: CASSIAHRGGETQYF.

As regards this clonotype: Lacking the conserved final phenylalanine or tryptophan, this CDR3 likely reflects a read error. V usage is TRBV28 and J usage is TRBJ1-1; 7 bases line up with TRBD1. This CDR3 region has 12 residues. Germline lookup yields CDR1 MDHEN and CDR2 SYDVKM. Unmatched junction bases numbered 2, after V lost 2 bases and J lost 8 bases. The CDR3: CASSLNRGEAFL. Here the CDR3 DNA reads TGTGCCAGCAGTTTAAACAGGGGCGAAGCTTTCTTA.

This clonotype was seen many times. This chain uses TRBV11-1 with TRBJ2-1; no reliable D call. The CDR3 covers 15 residues. Germline CDR1 and CDR2: SGHAT and FQDESV (reference sequence). Trimming shortened V by 1 base and J by 3 bases, and 10 bases separated the two germline ends. CDR3 amino acids: CASSLGESLYNEQFF. Written as DNA, the CDR3 is TGTGCCAGCAGCTTAGGGGAATCCCTCTACAATGAGCAGTTCTTC.

V gene TRBV3-1 combines with J gene TRBJ2-3; D is perhaps TRBD2 (6 bases). The CDR3 has 19 residues. Germline CDR1 is LGHDT and CDR2 is YNNKEL (reference sequence). V was trimmed by 4 bases and J by 2 bases, leaving 25 bases between them. The CDR3: CASSPFPFYGGFYTDTQYF. The CDR3 DNA sequence: TGTGCCAGCAGCCCCTTCCCTTTTTACGGGGGATTTTACACAGATACGCAGTATTTT.